This T cell receptor (beta chain) was observed in a study of T cell repertoires in cytomegalovirus infection. Overall study context: From public TCR beta signatures came an indication of both CMV infection and matching HLA type. Notes on the study in general: Within the response measured ex vivo, HLA-C-restricted CMV-specific TCR beta clonotypes were dominant. There were carriers of CMV plus the relevant HLA, and cumulative public TCR beta family frequency identified them.

Using its own MiXCR run on the reads, TCRdb lists one record per CDR3 protein. The table lists around 320,000 distinct CDR3 sequences, over 7.5% of them singletons, with over 3.5% in the top ten. The CDR3 length is 16 residues. Germline V gives CDR1 MNHEY, CDR2 SVGAGI. V was cut by 4 bases and J by 4 bases, with 19 bases left in between. Comments on this clonotype: Its specificity is not known.

Input material: PBMCs. The gene calls are TRBV6-5 and TRBJ1-1; tentatively, D is TRBD1 (6 bases). The clonotype originates from a human donor in good health (CMV status not recorded). Some clones in this sample may be carry-over from other donors' samples. The CDR3 DNA reads as TGTGCCAGCAGTTCTCAAGTTGGGGGGGGCGGCACTGAAGCTTTCTTT. This sequence encodes CASSSQVGGGGTEAFF.